The 7 T cell receptor beta chains below all came from one sample that was sequenced in a study of vaccination and CD4 T cells after COVID-19. This sample's treatment: 10-day PBMC culture with coronavirus spike peptide pools or control peptides (ViraFEST assay). Their antigen targets remain unknown. The Oncomine TCR Beta short-read assay was applied to DNA of cultured CD4+ T cells. TCRdb analysed the PCR reads with MiXCR anew, one entry per CDR3 protein. The data hold over 3,500 distinct CDR3 sequences, with roughly 21% observed a single time. Sequenced material: CD4+ T cells from blood, cultured in vitro. These receptors were collected from a human donor who had recovered from COVID-19.

This sequence joins TRBV5-4 and TRBJ2-3; 8 bases are a match to TRBD2. The CDR3 length is 16 residues. V was pared by 4 bases and J by 6 bases, with 13 bases of the junction left unmatched. Germline loops: CDR1 SGHNT, CDR2 YYREEE (reference sequence). The CDR3 here is CASSDASGGVRDTQYF. The CDR3 nucleotides read TGTGCCAGCAGCGATGCGAGCGGGGGAGTACGGGATACGCAGTATTTT.

This chain uses TRBV30 with TRBJ2-1; D tentatively fits TRBD1 or TRBD2 (7 bases each). The CDR3 runs 15 residues. Germline V gene sequence: CDR1 GTSNPN, CDR2 SVGIG (reference sequence). Trimming took off 3 bases at V and 2 bases at J, with 14 bases between the two ends. As DNA, the CDR3 is TGTGCCTGGAGGAGGGGGCGGGGGCCCTACAATGAGCAGTTCTTC. Residues: CAWRRGRGPYNEQFF.

In this sample, this clonotype turned up a few times. The chain is built from TRBV7-3 and TRBJ2-6; D unresolved. V gave up 5 bases and J gave up 0 bases, with 17 bases separating them. The CDR3 loop spans 18 amino acids. From germline, CDR1 is SGHTA and CDR2 FQGTGA. CDR3 amino acids: CASSHSPFRGSGANVLTF. For the CDR3, the DNA is TGTGCCAGCAGCCATTCCCCGTTTCGTGGCTCTGGGGCCAACGTCCTGACTTTC.

By proportion, this clonotype is medium-sized. This chain joins TRBV6-1 and TRBJ1-2; a weak D match, TRBD1 (6 bases). CDR1 and CDR2 from the germline V gene are MNHNS and SASEGT. The CDR3 sequence is 13 residues long. V lost 3 bases and J 8 bases, leaving 13 bases between the germline ends. CDR3 loop: CASSEGTFTGYTF. The CDR3, as DNA: TGTGCCAGCAGTGAGGGGACATTCACGGGCTACACCTTC.

The table lists this clonotype with a few counts. The chain is built from TRBV5-1 and TRBJ2-7, with D perhaps assigned TRBD1 or TRBD2 (5 bases each). V was pared by 2 bases and J by 6 bases, with 9 bases between. The CDR3 sequence is 12 residues long. Germline CDR1 is SGHRS and CDR2 is YFSETQ. The CDR3 sequence: CASSFGGPEQYF. CDR3 in DNA: TGCGCCAGCAGCTTTGGGGGTCCCGAGCAGTACTTC.

The V gene is TRBV18, the J gene TRBJ1-6, with D tentatively TRBD1 (6 bases). This CDR3 is built from 13 residues. Trimming stripped 2 bases from V and 8 bases from J, with 7 bases between. Per the germline V gene, CDR1 is KGHSH and CDR2 is LQKENI. The CDR3 loop is CASSPNRDSPLHF. The CDR3 bases are TGTGCCAGCTCACCAAACAGGGATTCACCCCTCCACTTT.

This clonotype was seen a few times. The chain links TRBV19 to TRBJ2-3; possibly TRBD2 for D (6 bases). Germline V gene sequence: CDR1 LNHDA, CDR2 SQIVND (reference sequence). Trimming took 5 bases from V and 3 from J, leaving 18 bases between them. This CDR3 is built from 16 residues. The CDR3: CASSYRGAPRTDTQYF. The DNA for the CDR3 is TGTGCCAGTAGTTACCGCGGGGCCCCCCGTACAGATACGCAGTATTTT.